The clone carrying this T cell receptor beta chain was found many times. Sequencing was done on patients that had shown CD8+CD57+ cell expansion by flow cytometry. The template used for profiling TCR beta VDJ and CDR3 was genomic DNA. From the reads, TCRdb called clonotypes with MiXCR, one entry per CDR3 protein. The profile shows some 200,000 distinct CDR3 sequences, approximately 48% of them singletons. V lost 3 bases and J lost 6, with 7 bases in between. CDR1 and CDR2 from the germline V gene are SGHRS and YFSETQ. This CDR3 spans 12 amino acids. This record belongs to a study of CD8+CD57+ T cells in acquired aplastic anemia.

The TCR comes from a human donor with aplastic anemia. Input material: sorted CD4+, CD8+, or CD8+CD57+ T cells (not recorded which) from PBMCs. This chain joins TRBV5-1 and TRBJ2-1; maybe TRBD1 (5 bases). The CDR3 DNA reads as TGCGCCAGCAGCTACAGGACCAATGAGCAGTTCTTC. It translates to CASSYRTNEQFF.